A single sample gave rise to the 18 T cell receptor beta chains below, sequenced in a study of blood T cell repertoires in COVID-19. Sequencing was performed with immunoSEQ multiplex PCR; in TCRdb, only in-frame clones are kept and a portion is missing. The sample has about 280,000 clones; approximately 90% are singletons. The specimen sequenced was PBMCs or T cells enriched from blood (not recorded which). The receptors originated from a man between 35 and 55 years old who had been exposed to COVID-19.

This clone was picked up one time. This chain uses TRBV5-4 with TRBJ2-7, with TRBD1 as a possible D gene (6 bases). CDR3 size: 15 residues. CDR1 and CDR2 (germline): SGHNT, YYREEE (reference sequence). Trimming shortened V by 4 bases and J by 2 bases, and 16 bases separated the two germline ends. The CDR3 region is CASSGGRTGTYEQYF. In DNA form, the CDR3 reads TGTGCCAGCAGCGGGGGCCGGACTGGTACCTACGAGCAGTACTTC. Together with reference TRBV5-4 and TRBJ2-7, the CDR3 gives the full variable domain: ETGVTQSPTHLIKTRGQQVTLRCSSQSGHNTVSWYQQALGQGPQFIFQYYREEENGRGNFPPRFSGLQFPNYSSELNVNALELDDSALYLCASSGGRTGTYEQYFGPGTRLTVT.

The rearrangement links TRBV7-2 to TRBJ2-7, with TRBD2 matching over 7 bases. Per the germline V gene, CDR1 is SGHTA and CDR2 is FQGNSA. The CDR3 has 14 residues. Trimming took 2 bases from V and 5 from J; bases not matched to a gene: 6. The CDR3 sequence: CASSLLASGDEQYF. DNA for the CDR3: TGTGCCAGCAGCTTACTGGCTAGCGGCGACGAGCAGTACTTC.

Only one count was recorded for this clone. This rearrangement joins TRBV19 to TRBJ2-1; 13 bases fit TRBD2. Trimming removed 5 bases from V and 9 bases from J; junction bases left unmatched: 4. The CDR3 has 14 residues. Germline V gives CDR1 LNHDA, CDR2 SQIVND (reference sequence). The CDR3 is CASSSGLAGSEQFF. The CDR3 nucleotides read TGTGCCAGTAGTTCGGGACTAGCGGGATCTGAGCAGTTCTTC.

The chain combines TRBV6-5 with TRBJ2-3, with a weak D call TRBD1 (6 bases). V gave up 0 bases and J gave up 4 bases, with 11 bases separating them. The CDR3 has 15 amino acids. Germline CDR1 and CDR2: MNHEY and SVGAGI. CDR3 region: CASSYSGARADTQYF. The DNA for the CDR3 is TGTGCCAGCAGTTACTCGGGGGCAAGGGCAGATACGCAGTATTTT.

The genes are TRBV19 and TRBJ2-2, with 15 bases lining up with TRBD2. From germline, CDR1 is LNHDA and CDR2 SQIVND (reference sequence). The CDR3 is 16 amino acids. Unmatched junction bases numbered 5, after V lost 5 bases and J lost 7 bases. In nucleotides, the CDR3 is TGTGCCAGTAGTTCGGGACTAGCGGGAGGTTTCGGGGAGCTGTTTTTT. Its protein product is CASSSGLAGGFGELFF.

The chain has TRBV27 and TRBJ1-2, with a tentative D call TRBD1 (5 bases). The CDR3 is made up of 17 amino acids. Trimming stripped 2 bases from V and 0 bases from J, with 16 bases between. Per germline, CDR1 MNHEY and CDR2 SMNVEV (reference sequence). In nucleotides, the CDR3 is TGTGCCAGCAGTTTAGCCGCCAGGGCCCAAGCTAACTATGGCTACACCTTC. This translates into CASSLAARAQANYGYTF.

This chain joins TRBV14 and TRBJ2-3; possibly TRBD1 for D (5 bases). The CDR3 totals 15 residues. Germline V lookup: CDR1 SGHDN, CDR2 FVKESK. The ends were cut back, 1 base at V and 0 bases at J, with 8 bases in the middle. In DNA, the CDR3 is TGTGCCAGCAGCCAAGTTGGGGCGAGCACAGATACGCAGTATTTT. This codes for CASSQVGASTDTQYF.

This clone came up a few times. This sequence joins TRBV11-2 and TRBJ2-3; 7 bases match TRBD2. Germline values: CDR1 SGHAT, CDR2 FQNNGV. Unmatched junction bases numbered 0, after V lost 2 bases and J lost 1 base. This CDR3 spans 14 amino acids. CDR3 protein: CASSLLAGTDTQYF. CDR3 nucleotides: TGTGCCAGCAGCTTACTAGCGGGCACAGATACGCAGTATTTT.

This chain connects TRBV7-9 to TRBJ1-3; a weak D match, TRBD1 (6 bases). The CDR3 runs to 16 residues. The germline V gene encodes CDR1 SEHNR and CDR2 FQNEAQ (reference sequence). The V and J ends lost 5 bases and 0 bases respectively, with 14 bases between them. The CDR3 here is CASSTRQADSGNTIYF. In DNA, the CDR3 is TGTGCCAGCAGCACCAGACAGGCCGACTCTGGAAACACCATATATTTT.

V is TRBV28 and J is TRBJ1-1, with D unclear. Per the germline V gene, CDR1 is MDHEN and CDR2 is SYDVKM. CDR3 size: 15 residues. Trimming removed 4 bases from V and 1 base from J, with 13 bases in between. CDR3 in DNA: TGTGCCAGCAGTTCCCCGGGAGGAACGAACACTGAAGCTTTCTTT. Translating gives CASSSPGGTNTEAFF.

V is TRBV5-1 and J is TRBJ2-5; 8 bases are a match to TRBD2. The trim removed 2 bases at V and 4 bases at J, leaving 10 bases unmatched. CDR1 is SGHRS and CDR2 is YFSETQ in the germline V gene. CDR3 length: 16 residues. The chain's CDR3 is CASSLTGGLGGETQYF. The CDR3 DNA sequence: TGCGCCAGCAGCTTAACGGGAGGGCTTGGAGGAGAGACCCAGTACTTC.

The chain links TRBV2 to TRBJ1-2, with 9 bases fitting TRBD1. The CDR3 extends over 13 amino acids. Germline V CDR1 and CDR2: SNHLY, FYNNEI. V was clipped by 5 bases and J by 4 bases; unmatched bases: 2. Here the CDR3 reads CASSPGQGYGYTF. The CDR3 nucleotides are TGTGCCAGCAGTCCGGGACAGGGCTATGGCTACACCTTC.

CDR3 nucleotide sequence: TGCAGTGCTAGTAGCGGGATGGGGGTCTACAATGAGCAGTTCTTC. Translating gives CSASSGMGVYNEQFF. The chain recombines TRBV20-1 with TRBJ2-1; 8 bases fit TRBD2. J lost 3 bases, V lost 3 bases, and 7 bases had no gene match. Germline CDR1 and CDR2: DFQATT and SNEGSKA (reference sequence). CDR3 size: 15 residues.

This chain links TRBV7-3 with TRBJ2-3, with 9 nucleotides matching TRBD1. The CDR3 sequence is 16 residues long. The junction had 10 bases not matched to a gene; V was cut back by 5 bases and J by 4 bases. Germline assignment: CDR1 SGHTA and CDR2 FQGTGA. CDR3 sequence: CASSKTGTGLSDTQYF. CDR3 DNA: TGTGCCAGCAGCAAAACCGGGACAGGGCTATCAGATACGCAGTATTTT.

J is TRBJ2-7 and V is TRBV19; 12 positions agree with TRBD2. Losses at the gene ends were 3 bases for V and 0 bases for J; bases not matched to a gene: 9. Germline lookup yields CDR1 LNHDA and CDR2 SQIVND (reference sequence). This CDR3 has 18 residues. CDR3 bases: TGTGCCAGTAGTATCACTAGCGGGAGGTCTTCTCACTCCTACGAGCAGTACTTC. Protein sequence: CASSITSGRSSHSYEQYF.

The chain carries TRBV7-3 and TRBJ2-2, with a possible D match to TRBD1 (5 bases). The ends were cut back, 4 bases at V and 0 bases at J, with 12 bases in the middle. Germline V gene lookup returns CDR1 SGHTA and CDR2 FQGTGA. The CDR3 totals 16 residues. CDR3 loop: CASSSTYRSNTGELFF. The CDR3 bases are TGTGCCAGCAGCTCCACCTACAGGTCGAACACCGGGGAGCTGTTTTTT.

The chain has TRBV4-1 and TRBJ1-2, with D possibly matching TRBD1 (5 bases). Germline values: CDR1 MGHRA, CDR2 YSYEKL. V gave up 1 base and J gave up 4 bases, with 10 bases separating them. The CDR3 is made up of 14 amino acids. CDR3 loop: CASSQVTAIYGYTF. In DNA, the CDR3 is TGCGCCAGCAGCCAAGTGACAGCCATCTATGGCTACACCTTC.

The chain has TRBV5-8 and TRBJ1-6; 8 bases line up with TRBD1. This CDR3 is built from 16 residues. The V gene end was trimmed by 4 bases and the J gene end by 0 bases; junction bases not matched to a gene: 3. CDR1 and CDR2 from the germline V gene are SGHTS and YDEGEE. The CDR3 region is CASSRTGSSYNSPLHF. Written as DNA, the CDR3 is TGTGCCAGCAGCCGGACAGGGAGCTCCTATAATTCACCCCTCCACTTT.